This T cell receptor (beta chain) was captured by sequencing in a study of cytomegalovirus exposure and HLA in healthy donors listed by TCRdb under 2017. Broadly, across the study: In an earlier analysis of some 610 of the donors, 276 Gb of sequence data and roughly 100 million unique TCR beta sequences from roughly 200 million T cells were reported. Around 330 gigabases of sequencing data and around 80 million unique TCR sequences made up an early release that covered several hundred HLA-typed donors. Among the roughly 410 genotyped donors, approximately 82% belonged to the genetic ancestry cluster associated with self-reported Caucasian donors. The study was designed to test whether signatures of past pathogen exposure could be identified by cataloging public T cell receptors. The T cell repertoires of under 750 subjects were profiled by immunosequencing and related to cytomegalovirus serostatus. Besides the first cohort of roughly 700 subjects, a separate validation cohort made up of over 95 different subjects was used. High-throughput TCR immunosequencing, statistical association of individual TCRs with disease status, and machine learning were combined to predict cytomegalovirus infection status. To study patterns of TCR occurrence, a later analysis re-analyzed previously published TCR beta repertoires from hundreds of donors and added high-resolution HLA genotyping. Rather than using new phenotypic data, the later analysis identified candidate immune exposures from TCR beta sequences and from how often those sequences occurred across donors. An earlier analysis of several hundred of the donors applied high-throughput TCR beta sequencing to assess whether each TCR beta V gene segment acted as functional or pseudogenic. Alongside the repertoire data, information on donor age, sex, ethnicity and CMV serostatus was compiled. Genome-wide SNP genotypes for about 65% of the roughly 700 donors were used in a later genetic analysis, which treated that subset as a discovery cohort. Every discovery cohort repertoire had been produced on one sequencing platform. Class I and class II HLA loci were covered by the typing at four-digit resolution. Typing coverage differed by locus: A, B, C, DRB1 and DQB1 were typed in roughly 620-630 donors, DQA1 in 500 to 550, DPA1 in some 570, and DPB1 in 450 to 490. Four or five DR-DQ haplotypes were treated as single units for association and clustering because of strong linkage in the cohort. On average, roughly 200,000 unique TCR beta nucleotide sequences were sequenced per donor among fewer than 500 genotyped donors of the cohort, with roughly 18% of those sequences being non-productive.

The cohort was made up of roughly 670 healthy bone marrow donors. At the time of sampling, all cohort members were nominally healthy, though unrecorded immune exposures were likely present. The donor tested CMV seropositive and was one of the 289 seropositive cohort members. Each donor provided a peripheral blood sample, and peripheral blood mononuclear cells were used for TCR beta sequencing. The Qiagen DNeasy Blood Extraction Kit was used to extract genomic DNA from the blood cell samples. From cysteine to phenylalanine, the CDR3 is 12 amino acids long. Just the 36-base CDR3 DNA is kept, in frame starting at base 1. V is clipped by 4 bases and J by 3 bases, and the sequence between their germline boundaries is 6 bases long. According to the germline V gene, CDR1 reads SGHVS and CDR2 reads FQNEAQ. Library preparation was by the immunoSEQ multiplex PCR assay. For the multiplex PCR, a mixture combining 60 forward primers for TCR Vbeta segments and 13 reverse primers for TCR Jbeta segments was used. Amplification of the CDR3 region of rearranged TCR beta genes was performed with a multiplex PCR assay on genomic DNA. On the Illumina HiSeq System, the amplified TCR beta libraries were sequenced as 87-base-pair reads. The original pipeline was this. A later analysis counted tens of millions of unique TCR beta chains across the 640 or so repertoires, and 10 million to 11 million of these chains were shared by at least two donors. Raw reads were error-corrected and collapsed into unique sequences by a nearest-neighbor algorithm in which closely related sequences were merged to remove PCR and sequencing errors. V, D and J gene segments were assigned by aligning CDR3 sequences to IMGT reference sequences. For a sequence to be retained, at least a six-nucleotide match to both a V gene segment and a J gene segment was required. A rearrangement was called productive if the CDR3 had no stop codons and remained in frame with V and J, and every other rearrangement was called non-productive. CDR3 was defined according to IMGT convention as the region running from the second conserved V-encoded cysteine to the conserved J-encoded phenylalanine. The earlier analysis of about 640 of the donors excluded any sequence lacking an unambiguous match to a single V gene segment. In an earlier analysis of 450 to 750 of the donors, a V segment was called functional when productive rearrangements were above 56.7%, and segregating when the standard deviation between donors exceeded 5%. A statistical classification framework was built to diagnose cytomegalovirus status from the catalog of TCR beta chain sequences. A later analysis assigned V and J genes by comparing TCR nucleotide sequences with IMGT/GENE-DB human TR gene sequences. In a later analysis, CDR3 sequences and most-parsimonious VDJ recombination scenarios were assigned using the TCRdist pipeline. In a later analysis, each TCR beta chain was defined by its CDR3 amino acid sequence together with its V-gene family, and reads lacking a unique V-gene family were excluded. A later analysis removed 550 to 650 highly shared, low-generation-probability nucleotide sequences to deal with suspected cross-contamination and a sequencing artifact. In a later analysis, a clonal expansion index was calculated for each public chain from normalized within-repertoire ranks of inferred template counts. A later analysis computed generation probabilities with a VDJ recombination model fitted to out-of-frame rearrangements, and checked the results against IGoR. In a later analysis, hypergeometric tests were used to score TCR-TCR, TCR-HLA and TCR-CMV co-occurrence, with a repertoire-size bias correction applied to TCR pairs. False discovery rates were estimated in a later analysis by permuting HLA or CMV assignments 20 times. In a later analysis, co-occurring TCRs were grouped using DBSCAN, with TCRdist sequence similarity added in when clustering inside HLA-allele-positive subsets. For co-occurrence clustering, repertoires with fewer than 30,000 or more than 120,000 public chains were excluded, along with several repertoires with anomalous nucleotide sharing. In its TCRdb copy, this immuneACCESS table keeps in-frame sequences only and misses some clones. Where compared with another copy, unresolved V genes explain less than half of these, and the others have no known cause. From that table come the V and J calls and clone size; the DNA was used to work out D and trimming. The sample records about 100,000 clones, around 75% of which are singletons. The top ten hold about 4.5% of the sample.

In regard to this clone: Its antigen target is currently unknown. Nothing much larger sits one base from this clone, and base qualities are not available.

Overall results and qualifications from the work: In a later analysis, 16,951 TCR beta sequences were associated with specific HLA alleles at a false discovery rate of 0.05. HLA typing was unavailable for some donors at each locus, so association tests used only the typed subset. Assigning TCR associations to individual alleles was difficult when HLA alleles, especially DR and DQ, strongly co-occurred. CMV serostatus was the only immune exposure information available for the cohort. A later genetic analysis associated a missense DCLRE1C variant with V-gene and J-gene trimming of TCR beta chains, and an independent cohort replicated the association. The cohort was sequenced for TCR beta chains only, and without alpha or paired-chain data the features that could be detected were limited. While some public TCRs were present in many individuals, most TCR sequences turned up only very rarely across donors. A further reported finding was that TCR beta sequences accurately predicted the HLA-A and HLA-B alleles for most subjects in the first cohort. In a later genetic analysis, fewer N-insertions in productive TCRs were reported among donors in an Asian-associated ancestry cluster than the roughly 700-donor mean. The 87-base-pair reads could not distinguish some IMGT-functional V segments, including TRBV6-2 and TRBV6-3, so those segments were excluded. Linkage disequilibrium might explain the correlated functional status among segregating V segments, but an unknown experimental factor could not be ruled out. Compared with equally common non-associated chains, HLA-associated TCR beta chains in a later analysis were more clonally expanded and had lower generation probabilities. Roughly uniform sequencing depth across donors was assumed in presence/absence analyses, although this assumption may not hold. According to a later analysis, TCR association rates differed among HLA loci, with DRB1 alleles showing the most associated TCRs and HLA-C alleles showing the fewest. A few of the identified cytomegalovirus-associated TCR beta chains were confirmed in vitro to be specific for cytomegalovirus antigens. A later analysis reported that several top co-occurrence clusters appeared linked to parvovirus B19, influenza, CMV and Epstein-Barr virus. According to the authors, the approach could potentially be generalized to other disease states and immunological phenotypes. According to a later analysis, most CMV-associated TCR beta chains appeared to be HLA-restricted, and the HLA associations seemed to be driven largely by CMV exposure. The sequencing pipeline was judged likely to have produced a cluster of highly shared sequence variants as a technical artifact. An earlier analysis of 587 of the donors showed that most TCR beta V segments appeared in productive rearrangements either about 87% or about 30% of the time, which broadly matched IMGT annotations. Because counts were too low, more than 15 rarely observed V segments, including chromosome 9 orphons, were left out of the earlier analysis of about 620 of the donors. In the study, 150 to 200 TCR beta chains were listed as associated with cytomegalovirus. The classifier was reported to diagnose cytomegalovirus status with high specificity and sensitivity in both the original and validation cohorts.

The material sequenced was PBMCs. The clonotype originates from a woman between 18 and 29 years old in good health and CMV-seropositive. The chain uses TRBV7-8 and TRBJ1-2; the D region possibly corresponds to TRBD1 (5 bases align). The CDR3 reads CASSSGDYGYTF. The DNA sequence is given as TGTGCCAGCAGCTCGGGGGACTATGGCTACACCTTC.